The 20 T cell receptor beta chains listed next were all sequenced from one sample in a study of T cells after posttransplantation cyclophosphamide (dated by TCRdb to the mid-2010s). Library prep was done by the immunoSEQ multiplex PCR assay. TCRdb limited this immuneACCESS table to in-frame rearrangements with V and J called. A share of clones is missing; checked studies link under half to unresolved V genes, and the rest is unexplained. The sample includes 19,000 or so clones, with 80% to 90% observed a single time. Roughly 2.2% of the sample lies in the top ten. The control cohort was about a dozen patients given myeloablative marrow transplants with methotrexate plus a calcineurin inhibitor, sampled 1 year after transplant. The specimen was PBMCs, collected about 400 days after allogeneic stem cell transplant with calcineurin inhibitor and methotrexate. The receptors were gathered from a female patient between 30 and 40 years old who received an allogeneic stem cell transplant from an unrelated donor, was CMV-positive, and had acute and chronic GVHD. Donor T cells from the graft may be present among the T cells after a transplant.

The gene calls are TRBV28 and TRBJ2-7; 11 bases line up with TRBD2. Looked up from germline, CDR1 is MDHEN and CDR2 is SYDVKM. The V gene end was trimmed by 6 bases and the J gene end by 0 bases; junction bases not matched to a gene: 4. The CDR3 contains 15 residues. The CDR3 sequence is CASRPTSGSSYEQYF. As DNA, the CDR3 is TGTGCCAGCAGGCCCACTAGCGGGAGCTCCTACGAGCAGTACTTC.

CDR3 sequence reads: CASSLVGVNEQYF. The CDR3 DNA is TGTGCCAGCAGCTTGGTCGGGGTCAACGAGCAGTACTTC. This chain joins TRBV5-4 and TRBJ2-5; tentative D call: TRBD2 (5 bases). The DNA end is more similar to TRBJ2-7, so the J call may be wrong. The CDR3 loop spans 13 amino acids. Germline V gene data show CDR1 as SGHNT and CDR2 as YYREEE (reference sequence).

The V call is TRBV18, the J call TRBJ2-6; D is unresolved. This CDR3 spans 15 amino acids. The germline V gene has CDR1 KGHSH and CDR2 LQKENI. Trimming pared 2 bases from V and 2 bases from J, leaving 7 bases between. The CDR3 reads CASSPGQTGANVLTF. The CDR3, as DNA: TGTGCCAGCTCACCAGGGCAGACTGGGGCCAACGTCCTGACTTTC.

This sequence joins TRBV11-2 and TRBJ1-1; 9 bases agree with TRBD1. V was pared by 4 bases and J by 2 bases, with 5 bases of the junction left unmatched. CDR1 SGHAT and CDR2 FQNNGV come from the germline V gene. There are 15 residues in the CDR3. CDR3 in amino acids: CASSYPGQGNTEAFF. The CDR3 DNA sequence: TGTGCCAGCAGCTACCCGGGACAGGGTAACACTGAAGCTTTCTTT.

The rearrangement joins TRBV19 to TRBJ2-1; TRBD2 agrees at 10 bases. V was clipped by 7 bases and J by 10 bases; unmatched bases: 13. Germline CDR1 LNHDA, CDR2 SQIVND (reference sequence). This CDR3 is 15 amino acids long. The CDR3 loop is CASTYGAGGTSEQFF. The CDR3 DNA reads as TGTGCCAGTACCTATGGAGCGGGGGGGACTAGCGAGCAGTTCTTC.

The V call is TRBV5-8, the J call TRBJ1-2; D perhaps matches TRBD1 (6 bases). Germline loops: CDR1 SGHTS, CDR2 YDEGEE. V lost 1 base and J 6 bases, leaving 10 bases between the germline ends. The CDR3 covers 13 residues. CDR3 residues: CASSLFRGDGYTF. CDR3 DNA sequence: TGTGCCAGCAGCTTGTTCAGGGGCGATGGCTACACCTTC.

This clone was counted only a few times. The J gene is TRBJ2-1, the V gene TRBV7-9; no clear D gene. V was trimmed by 2 bases and J by 5 bases, leaving 16 bases between them. Germline CDR1 reads SEHNR; CDR2 reads FQNEAQ (reference sequence). The CDR3 has 16 amino acids. The CDR3 nucleotides are TGTGCCAGCAGCTTACAGCCCCGATGGGCCAACAATGAGCAGTTCTTC. This sequence encodes CASSLQPRWANNEQFF.

In this sample, this clone turned up once. The chain is built from TRBV7-3 and TRBJ2-3; the match to TRBD2 covers 9 bases. Germline V lookup: CDR1 SGHTA, CDR2 FQGTGA. This CDR3 comprises 15 residues. The V and J ends lost 1 base and 1 base, in that order; junction bases with no gene match: 0. This CDR3 reads CASSLIAGGTDTQYF. CDR3 in DNA: TGTGCCAGCAGCTTAATAGCGGGGGGCACAGATACGCAGTATTTT.

This clone was seen more than once but under ten times. CDR3 DNA sequence: TGTGCCAGCAGTCACCCGACTAGTACCTACGAGCAGTACTTC. Protein product: CASSHPTSTYEQYF. The gene calls are TRBV6-5 and TRBJ2-7; possibly TRBD2 for D (6 bases). This CDR3 is 14 amino acids long. Per the germline V gene, CDR1 is MNHEY and CDR2 is SVGAGI. Trimming pared 5 bases from V and 2 bases from J, leaving 13 bases between.

The chain links TRBV28 to TRBJ2-2; D remains unclear. This CDR3 is built from 13 residues. Germline V gene sequence: CDR1 MDHEN, CDR2 SYDVKM. V shed 7 bases and J shed 1 base, with 7 bases lying between them. The CDR3 region has the DNA TGTGCCAGCATTCACAGGAACACCGGGGAGCTGTTTTTT. Translating gives CASIHRNTGELFF. The complete variable domain, with remaining parts taken from reference TRBV28 and TRBJ2-2, reads DVKVTQSSRYLVKRTGEKVFLECVQDMDHENMFWYRQDPGLGLRLIYFSYDVKMKEKGDIPEGYSVSREKKERFSLILESASTNQTSMYLCASIHRNTGELFFGEGSRLTVL.

The CDR3 DNA sequence: TGTGCCAGCTCACTAAACGGACCGGGACAGGGAGTTTCCGGGGAGCTGTTTTTT. It codes for CASSLNGPGQGVSGELFF. V is TRBV18 and J is TRBJ2-2; 9 nucleotides line up with TRBD1. Trimming removed 4 bases from V and 6 bases from J; junction bases left unmatched: 15. Germline CDR1 is KGHSH and CDR2 is LQKENI. The CDR3 length is 18 residues.

V and J are TRBV7-2 and TRBJ2-2, with 11 nucleotides matching TRBD2. The V and J ends lost 1 base and 6 bases, in that order; junction bases with no gene match: 7. In germline, CDR1 is SGHTA, CDR2 FQGNSA. The CDR3 is 17 amino acids. The CDR3 spells CASSLDSGRALAGELFF. DNA of the CDR3: TGTGCCAGCAGCTTAGATAGCGGGAGGGCCCTTGCCGGGGAGCTGTTTTTT.

The chain carries TRBV27 and TRBJ2-1; D unclear. The germline CDR1 and CDR2 sequences are MNHEY and SMNVEV (reference sequence). CDR3 length: 14 residues. The ends were cut back, 3 bases at V and 5 bases at J, with 11 bases in the middle. This chain's CDR3 is CASSFGSPDNEQFF. CDR3 sequence (DNA): TGTGCCAGCAGTTTTGGCAGTCCTGACAATGAGCAGTTCTTC.

The chain joins TRBV7-3 to TRBJ1-6; 7 bases are a match to TRBD1. Germline trimming cut 5 bases from V and 9 bases from J; bases unmatched to any gene: 7. This CDR3 region has 14 residues. CDR1 is SGHTA, CDR2 FQGTGA, per germline. CDR3 bases: TGTGCCAGCAGCGAAGGGGGCTTGGGTTCACCCCTCCACTTT. This gives the protein CASSEGGLGSPLHF.

The chain carries TRBV5-4 and TRBJ1-2; TRBD1 matches 9 bases. Germline lookup yields CDR1 SGHNT and CDR2 YYREEE (reference sequence). The CDR3 is made up of 15 amino acids. V shed 4 bases, J shed 8 bases, and the junction held 12 bases outside the gene matches. CDR3 sequence: CASSTVGTGWNGYTF. The CDR3 DNA follows: TGTGCCAGCAGCACCGTGGGGACAGGGTGGAACGGCTACACCTTC.

The chain carries TRBV29-1 and TRBJ2-7; D not certain. CDR1 is SQVTM, CDR2 ANQGSEA, per germline. V was shortened by 0 bases and J by 0 bases, with 12 bases between the two germline ends. CDR3 size: 15 residues. The CDR3 protein is CSVEESRGVSYEQYF. The CDR3 DNA is TGCAGCGTTGAAGAGAGTAGAGGAGTCTCCTACGAGCAGTACTTC.

This chain connects TRBV6-5 to TRBJ2-5; 8 bases map to TRBD1. The J segment lost 5 bases and the V segment lost 5 bases, leaving 4 bases of the junction unmatched. The CDR3 is 13 residues long. CDR1 is MNHEY and CDR2 is SVGAGI in the germline V gene. The DNA of the CDR3 is TGTGCCAGCAGTGAACAGGGGGTTGAGACCCAGTACTTC. Translated: CASSEQGVETQYF.

A word on this clone: The same CDR3 arises from other DNA sequences in this sample as well. The chain employs TRBV7-9 and TRBJ1-2, with TRBD1 as a possible D gene (5 bases). Deletions cut 5 bases from V and 3 bases from J, with 10 bases between. Per germline, CDR1 SEHNR and CDR2 FQNEAQ (reference sequence). This CDR3 comprises 13 residues. In DNA, the CDR3 is TGTGCCAGCAGCGGACAAGGCCACTATGGCTACACCTTC. Translated: CASSGQGHYGYTF.

This sequence joins TRBV6-1 and TRBJ1-1; D uncertain. V was pared by 8 bases and J by 1 base, with 5 bases between. Germline CDR1 and CDR2: MNHNS and SASEGT. This CDR3 contains 11 residues. The CDR3 nucleotides read TGTGCCAGCGCAGAGAACACTGAAGCTTTCTTT. This translates into CASAENTEAFF.

The rearrangement uses TRBV28 and TRBJ1-1; D possibly corresponds to TRBD1 (5 bases). V was clipped by 3 bases and J by 11 bases, with 22 bases between them. This CDR3 has 15 amino acids. The germline gives CDR1 MDHEN, CDR2 SYDVKM. CDR3 amino acids: CASSLGSTGRGLAFF. The DNA of the CDR3 is TGTGCCAGCAGTTTGGGATCTACGGGTCGGGGGTTGGCTTTCTTT.